This entry is about one T cell receptor beta chain. The antigen remains unidentified. The data were taken from a study of T cell repertoires in cytomegalovirus infection. Study background: Both CMV infection and a matching HLA type were indicated by public TCR beta signatures. Regarding the study as a whole: The ex vivo response showed dominance by HLA-C-restricted CMV-specific TCR beta clonotypes.

Each CDR3 protein is one row after TCRdb ran MiXCR on the reads. Altogether roughly 570,000 distinct CDR3 sequences are present, 40% being singletons, with the ten largest covering over 45%. Germline assignment: CDR1 MNHEY and CDR2 SVGAGI. Trimming removed 1 base at V and 7 bases at J, with 11 bases between. This CDR3 has 14 residues. The receptor comes from a human donor in good health (CMV status not recorded). Some clones in this sample may be carry-over from other donors' samples. The sample was cultured PBMCs, taken from culture after CMV antigen stimulation. The rearrangement links TRBV6-5 to TRBJ1-5; no firm D call. The CDR3 here is CASSYLGIKQPQHF. In DNA form, the CDR3 reads TGTGCCAGCAGTTACTTGGGGATAAAGCAGCCCCAGCATTTT.